This TCR beta chain was captured in a study of blood T cell repertoires in COVID-19. For the study at large: COVID-19 samples from acute and convalescent phases originated in the United States, Italy and Spain. PBMCs, B-cell-depleted T cells, or T cells were the source of the cDNA or gDNA that made up the material.

The CDR3 totals 13 residues. Looked up from germline, CDR1 is KGHSH and CDR2 is LQKENI. Losses at the gene ends were 5 bases for V and 3 bases for J; bases not matched to a gene: 2. In the authors' methods: How many nucleated cells were present was estimated from reference gene primer amplification. Some clones are missing from TCRdb's copy, which holds only in-frame ones; the method was immunoSEQ multiplex PCR. V and J calls and clone size are given by that table; D and trimming were obtained from the DNA. The sample has under 200,000 clones, roughly 90% seen once. The TCR originated in a man in his forties or fifties with acute or convalescent COVID-19. Sequencing was performed on peripheral blood. The chain carries TRBV18 and TRBJ1-1; TRBD1 matches at 8 bases. CDR3 in DNA: TGTGCCAGCTCATCACAGGGGGACACTGAAGCTTTCTTT. Residues: CASSSQGDTEAFF.